This T cell receptor beta chain was captured in a study of long-term antiretroviral therapy in people with HIV. The study's findings and limits: All time points showed a repertoire dominated by clones expanded before ART.

With respect to this clone: Its matching antigen is unknown. Distinct nucleotide sequences in the sample also encode this CDR3.

With survey level as its setting, the immunoSEQ assay was v3.0. The method was immunoSEQ multiplex PCR; TCRdb's version includes in-frame clones alone and lacks a portion of them. The repertoire includes some 28,000 clones, nearly 95% of them detected once, and under 8.5% sits in the top ten. Each contributor possessed a minimum of one pre-ART and a minimum of two post-ART PBMC samples. Every HIV-positive participant received treatment in the United States. The receptor was isolated from a man aged 30 to 39 with HIV. The sample here was unsorted PBMCs, taken 6 to 6.5 years after starting antiretroviral therapy.

The CDR3 protein is CASSQGGPANTEAFF. CDR3 DNA sequence: TGCGCCAGCAGCCAGGGGGGGCCAGCGAACACTGAAGCTTTCTTT. The chain employs TRBV4-1 and TRBJ1-1, with a tentative D call TRBD1 (6 bases). The V and J ends lost 3 bases and 1 base respectively, with 12 bases between them. The CDR3 extends over 15 amino acids. Germline V gene data show CDR1 as MGHRA and CDR2 as YSYEKL.